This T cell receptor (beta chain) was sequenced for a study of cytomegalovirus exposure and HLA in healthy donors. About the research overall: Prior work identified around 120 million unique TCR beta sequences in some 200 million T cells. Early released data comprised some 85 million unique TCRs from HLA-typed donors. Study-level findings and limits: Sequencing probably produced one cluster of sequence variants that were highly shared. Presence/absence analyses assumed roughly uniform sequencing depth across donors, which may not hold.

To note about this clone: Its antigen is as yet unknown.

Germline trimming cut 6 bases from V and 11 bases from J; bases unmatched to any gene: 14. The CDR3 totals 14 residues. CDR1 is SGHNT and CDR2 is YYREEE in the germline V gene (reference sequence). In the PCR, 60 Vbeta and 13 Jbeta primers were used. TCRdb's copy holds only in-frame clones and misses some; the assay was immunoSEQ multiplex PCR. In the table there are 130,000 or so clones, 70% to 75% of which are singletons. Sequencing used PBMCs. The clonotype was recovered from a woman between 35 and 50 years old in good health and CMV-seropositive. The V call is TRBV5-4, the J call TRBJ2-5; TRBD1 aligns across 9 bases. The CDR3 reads CASKSGGQGREQYF. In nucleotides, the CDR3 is TGTGCCAGCAAGTCCGGAGGACAGGGGAGGGAGCAGTACTTC.